Below are 8 T cell receptor beta chains sequenced from a single sample in a study of shared clonotypes between healthy human individuals. Repertoires were generated with immunoSEQ multiplex PCR, while TCRdb's copy carries only in-frame clones and drops some. This table has millions of clones, about 95% appearing once. Sequenced input: naive CD4+ T cells sorted from blood. Subset: CD45RA+ positively selected. The receptors originated from a man aged 18 to 29 in good health.

The chain joins TRBV5-4 to TRBJ2-7; D is ambiguous. Germline CDR1 is SGHNT and CDR2 is YYREEE (reference sequence). Trimming left V 2 bases short and J 5 bases short, with 8 bases between. The CDR3 consists of 12 residues. The CDR3 spells CASSFFRDEQYF. The CDR3 DNA is TGTGCCAGCAGCTTTTTCCGGGACGAGCAGTACTTC. Variable domain in full (rest from reference TRBV5-4 and TRBJ2-7): ETGVTQSPTHLIKTRGQQVTLRCSSQSGHNTVSWYQQALGQGPQFIFQYYREEENGRGNFPPRFSGLQFPNYSSELNVNALELDDSALYLCASSFFRDEQYFGPGTRLTVT.

This clone was counted once. The chain is built from TRBV19 and TRBJ2-5; maybe TRBD2 (6 bases). The CDR3 sequence is 14 residues long. V lost 2 bases and J 4 bases, leaving 11 bases between the germline ends. Germline CDR1 reads LNHDA; CDR2 reads SQIVND (reference sequence). CDR3 in amino acids: CASSIKGGLETQYF. DNA for the CDR3: TGTGCCAGTAGTATAAAAGGAGGGTTAGAGACCCAGTACTTC.

With regard to this clone: A much larger clone differs by one base, so this may be a read error. The V gene is TRBV5-1, the J gene TRBJ1-4; 7 bases agree with TRBD1. Germline CDR1 and CDR2: SGHRS and YFSETQ. This CDR3 has 14 amino acids. Unmatched junction bases numbered 4, after V lost 2 bases and J lost 6 bases. The CDR3 DNA is TGCGCCAGCAGCTTCAGAGGGGGCGATGAAAAACTGTTTTTT. The encoded protein is CASSFRGGDEKLFF.

V is TRBV9 and J is TRBJ1-2; weak D call: TRBD1 (5 bases). CDR3 length: 14 amino acids. Germline V gene lookup returns CDR1 SGDLS and CDR2 YYNGEE. Trimming shortened V by 4 bases and J by 2 bases, and 12 bases separated the two germline ends. The CDR3 nucleotides are TGTGCCAGCAGCTTTGGGGAGGGGAACTATGGCTACACCTTC. It specifies CASSFGEGNYGYTF.

The chain uses TRBV5-4 and TRBJ1-3, with TRBD1 matching 7 bases. J was trimmed by 1 base and V by 4 bases; bases with no gene match: 5. Germline V gene data show CDR1 as SGHNT and CDR2 as YYREEE (reference sequence). The CDR3 length is 15 residues. CDR3 sequence: CASSPRQGSGNTIYF. The CDR3 coding sequence is TGTGCCAGCAGCCCACGACAGGGTTCTGGAAACACCATATATTTT.

A note on this clone: The sample holds other DNA sequences that translate to the same CDR3. The chain has TRBV7-9 and TRBJ1-1; 7 bases align to TRBD1. CDR1 is SEHNR, CDR2 FQNEAQ, per germline (reference sequence). This CDR3 region has 14 residues. After removal of 6 bases from V and 0 bases from J, the junction contained 4 bases not matched to a gene. The CDR3 DNA reads TGTGCCAGCAGTCGACAGGGACTGAACACTGAAGCTTTCTTT. It translates to CASSRQGLNTEAFF.

As to this clone: This may stem from a read error, because a much larger clone lies one nucleotide away. The rearrangement uses TRBV11-3 and TRBJ1-1; 9 bases agree with TRBD1. The V and J ends lost 5 bases and 6 bases, in that order; junction bases with no gene match: 4. Germline CDR1 is SGHNT and CDR2 is YENEEA. CDR3 length equals 13 residues. The CDR3 protein is CASSPGQGAEAFF. The CDR3 coding sequence is TGTGCCAGCAGCCCGGGACAGGGAGCTGAAGCTTTCTTT.

V usage is TRBV5-4 and J usage is TRBJ2-2; D tentatively reads TRBD1 or TRBD2 (6 bases each). The CDR3 contains 16 residues. The germline V gene encodes CDR1 SGHNT and CDR2 YYREEE (reference sequence). The V gene lost 3 bases and the J gene lost 2 bases, with 14 bases spanning the gap. In nucleotides, the CDR3 is TGTGCCAGCAGCTACCTTGGGGGGCGAAACACCGGGGAGCTGTTTTTT. It yields the protein CASSYLGGRNTGELFF.